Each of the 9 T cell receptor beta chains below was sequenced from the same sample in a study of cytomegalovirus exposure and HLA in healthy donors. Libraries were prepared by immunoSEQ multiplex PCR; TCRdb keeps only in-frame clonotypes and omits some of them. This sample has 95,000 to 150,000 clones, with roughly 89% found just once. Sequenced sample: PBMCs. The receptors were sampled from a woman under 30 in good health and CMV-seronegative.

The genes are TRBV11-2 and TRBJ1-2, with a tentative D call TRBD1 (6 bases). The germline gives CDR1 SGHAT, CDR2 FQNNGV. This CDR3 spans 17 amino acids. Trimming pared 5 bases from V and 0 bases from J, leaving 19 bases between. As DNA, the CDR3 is TGTGCCAGCAGCCCCCTTCTCGCGGGGGGCTCTAACTATGGCTACACCTTC. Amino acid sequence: CASSPLLAGGSNYGYTF.

CDR3 loop: CASSLQSEDEQFF. In DNA, the CDR3 is TGTGCCAGCAGCTTACAAAGCGAGGATGAGCAGTTCTTC. The V gene is TRBV7-9, the J gene TRBJ2-1; D is unresolved. This CDR3 has 13 residues. Germline V gene data show CDR1 as SEHNR and CDR2 as FQNEAQ (reference sequence). V was cut by 2 bases and J by 8 bases, with 10 bases left in between.

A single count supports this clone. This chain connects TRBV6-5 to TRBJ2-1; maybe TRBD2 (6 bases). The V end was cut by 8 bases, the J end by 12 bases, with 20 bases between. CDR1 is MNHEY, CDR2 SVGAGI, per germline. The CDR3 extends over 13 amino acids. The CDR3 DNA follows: TGTGCCAGCGAGGGGAGGTGGGGAGTAGGGCAGTTCTTC. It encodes CASEGRWGVGQFF.

As DNA, the CDR3 is TGCAGCGTTGGGACCGGGACAGGGCTGTCCGGGGAGCTGTTTTTT. This gives the protein CSVGTGTGLSGELFF. The J gene is TRBJ2-2, the V gene TRBV29-1, with 9 bases matching TRBD1. V dropped 4 bases and J dropped 6; count of bases not matched to a gene: 9. This CDR3 has 15 residues. Per the germline V gene, CDR1 is SQVTM and CDR2 is ANQGSEA.

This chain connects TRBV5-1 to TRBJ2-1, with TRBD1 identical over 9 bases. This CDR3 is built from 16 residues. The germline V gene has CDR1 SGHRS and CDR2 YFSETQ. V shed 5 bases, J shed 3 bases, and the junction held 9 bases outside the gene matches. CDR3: CASRKGQGMSYNEQFF. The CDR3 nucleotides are TGCGCCAGCAGAAAAGGACAGGGGATGAGCTACAATGAGCAGTTCTTC.

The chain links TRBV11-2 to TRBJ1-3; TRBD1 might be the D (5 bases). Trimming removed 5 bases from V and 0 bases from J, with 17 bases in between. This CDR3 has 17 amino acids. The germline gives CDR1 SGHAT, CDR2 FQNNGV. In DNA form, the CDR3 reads TGTGCCAGCAGCACCACGGCAGGGCCGAGCTCTGGAAACACCATATATTTT. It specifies CASSTTAGPSSGNTIYF.

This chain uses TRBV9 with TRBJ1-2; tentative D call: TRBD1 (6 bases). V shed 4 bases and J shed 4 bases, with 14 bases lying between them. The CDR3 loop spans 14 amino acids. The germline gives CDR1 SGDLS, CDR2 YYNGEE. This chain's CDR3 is CASSTQDRGYGYTF. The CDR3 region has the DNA TGTGCCAGCAGCACCCAGGACAGAGGCTATGGCTACACCTTC. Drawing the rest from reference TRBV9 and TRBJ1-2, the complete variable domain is DSGVTQTPKHLITATGQRVTLRCSPRSGDLSVYWYQQSLDQGLQFLIQYYNGEERAKGNILERFSAQQFPDLHSELNLSSLELGDSALYFCASSTQDRGYGYTFGSGTRLTVV.

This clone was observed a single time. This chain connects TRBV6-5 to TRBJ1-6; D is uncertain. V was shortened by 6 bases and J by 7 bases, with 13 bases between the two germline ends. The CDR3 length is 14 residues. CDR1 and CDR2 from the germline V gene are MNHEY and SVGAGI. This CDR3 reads CASSVQNNNSPLHF. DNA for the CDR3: TGTGCCAGCAGCGTACAGAACAACAATTCACCCCTCCACTTT.

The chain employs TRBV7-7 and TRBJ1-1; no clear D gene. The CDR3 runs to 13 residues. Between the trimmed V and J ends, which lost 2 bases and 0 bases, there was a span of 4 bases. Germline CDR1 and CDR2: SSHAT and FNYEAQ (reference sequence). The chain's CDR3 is CASSLSMNTEAFF. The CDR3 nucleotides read TGTGCCAGCAGCTTATCTATGAACACTGAAGCTTTCTTT.